Given below is one TCR beta chain in context. Its antigen is currently unknown. V gave up 3 bases and J gave up 1 base, with 10 bases separating them. CDR3 length: 15 amino acids. Germline CDR1 reads MDHEN; CDR2 reads SYDVKM. The data were taken from a study of cytomegalovirus exposure and HLA in healthy donors. PCR amplification relied on 60 Vbeta primers (plus 13 Jbeta primers). Assay: immunoSEQ multiplex PCR; the TCRdb copy retains only in-frame clones and omits some. The data contain about 180,000 clones, over 65% of them singletons. Points from the study as a whole: Presence/absence analyses took donor sequencing depth as roughly uniform.

The sample taken for sequencing was PBMCs. The V gene is TRBV28, the J gene TRBJ1-5; D uncertain. This receptor was identified in a woman aged 60-75 years in good health and CMV-seropositive. This chain's CDR3 is CASSLSGPSNQPQHF. Written as DNA, the CDR3 is TGTGCCAGCAGTTTGTCGGGTCCGAGCAATCAGCCCCAGCATTTT.